These 26 T cell receptor beta chains were sequenced from one sample in a study of T cell responses to AZD1222 COVID-19 vaccine. Assay: immunoSEQ multiplex PCR; the TCRdb copy retains only in-frame clones and omits some. The sample carries 75,000 to 85,000 clones, 90% recorded once. Source: peripheral blood, taken on day 0 of AZD1222 vaccination. These receptors all stem from an adult in good health.

CDR3 residues: CASSPLRDTYTEAFF. The CDR3 coding sequence is TGTGCCAGCAGCCCCCTCCGGGACACCTACACTGAAGCTTTCTTT. The J gene is TRBJ1-1, the V gene TRBV3-1 (or the pseudogene TRBV3-2); possibly TRBD1 for D (6 bases). Germline V gene lookup returns CDR1 LGHDT and CDR2 YNNKEL (reference sequence). The CDR3 extends over 15 amino acids. The V and J ends lost 4 bases and 3 bases respectively, with 15 bases between them.

Only one count was recorded for this clone. This sequence joins TRBV3-1 (or the pseudogene TRBV3-2) and TRBJ2-7, with 8 bases identical to TRBD1. The CDR3 is made up of 14 amino acids. Trimming took 4 bases from V and 3 from J; bases not matched to a gene: 5. Germline CDR1 LGHDT, CDR2 YNNKEL (reference sequence). CDR3 region: CASSPPGQGYEQYF. As DNA, the CDR3 is TGTGCCAGCAGCCCGCCCGGACAGGGCTACGAGCAGTACTTC.

The rearrangement uses TRBV11-2 and TRBJ1-3; D remains unclear. Looked up from germline, CDR1 is SGHAT and CDR2 is FQNNGV. This CDR3 has 14 residues. V lost 5 bases to trimming and J lost 5 bases, with 13 bases between them. CDR3 sequence: CASSPTRTRNTIYF. As DNA, the CDR3 is TGTGCCAGCAGCCCCACAAGGACTCGAAACACCATATATTTT.

The V and J genes are TRBV5-6 and TRBJ2-7, with a tentative D call TRBD2 (6 bases). The V end was cut by 1 base, the J end by 2 bases, with 13 bases between. The length of the CDR3 is 15 residues. The germline gives CDR1 SGHDT, CDR2 YYEEEE. The CDR3 coding sequence is TGTGCCAGCAGCTTGAATGGGGGAGGAACCTACGAGCAGTACTTC. Its translation is CASSLNGGGTYEQYF.

The genes are TRBV6-4 and TRBJ1-2, with no clear D. V lost 4 bases, J lost 4 bases, and 10 bases lay in between. In germline, CDR1 is MRHNA, CDR2 SNTAGT. The CDR3 is 13 residues long. CDR3 nucleotide sequence: TGTGCCAGCAGTGGTTCCTCGGGCTATGGCTACACCTTC. Amino acid sequence: CASSGSSGYGYTF.

The chain has TRBV27 and TRBJ2-2; possible D gene TRBD1, 5 bases. V was trimmed by 6 bases and J by 0 bases, leaving 14 bases between them. This CDR3 comprises 16 residues. The germline gives CDR1 MNHEY, CDR2 SMNVEV (reference sequence). The CDR3 coding sequence is TGTGCCAGCAGATCCCCCAGGGAATCGAACACCGGGGAGCTGTTTTTT. Translation: CASRSPRESNTGELFF.

V is TRBV11-3 and J is TRBJ1-5; TRBD1 is a possible D gene (6 bases). The germline V and J ends were trimmed by 2 bases and 0 bases, with 20 bases remaining between them. Germline V gene lookup returns CDR1 SGHNT and CDR2 YENEEA. The CDR3 contains 19 residues. CDR3 sequence reads: CASSLISRRGTHSNQPQHF. CDR3 bases: TGTGCCAGCAGCTTAATAAGTAGGAGGGGGACTCATAGCAATCAGCCCCAGCATTTT.

V and J are TRBV11-1 and TRBJ2-5; no reliable D call. Trimming stripped 4 bases from V and 1 base from J, with 7 bases between. Germline CDR1 reads SGHAT; CDR2 reads FQDESV (reference sequence). The CDR3 length is 13 residues. CDR3 DNA sequence: TGTGCCAGCAGCTACAGACGCCAAGAGACCCAGTACTTC. This translates into CASSYRRQETQYF.

The chain carries TRBV5-1 and TRBJ2-2, with TRBD2 identical over 7 bases. There are 14 residues in the CDR3. The ends lost 0 bases at V and 4 bases at J; junction bases unmatched: 0. CDR1 and CDR2 from the germline V gene are SGHRS and YFSETQ. This chain's CDR3 is CASSLAGGTGELFF. DNA for the CDR3: TGCGCCAGCAGCTTGGCGGGGGGCACCGGGGAGCTGTTTTTT.

V gene TRBV29-1 combines with J gene TRBJ2-7; 9 positions agree with TRBD1. Trimming cost V 7 bases and J 1 base; bases outside gene matches: 8. The V gene's germline CDR1 is SQVTM and CDR2 ANQGSEA. The CDR3 loop spans 14 amino acids. CDR3 loop: CSAKGGQGSYEQYF. DNA for the CDR3: TGCAGCGCCAAAGGGGGACAGGGATCCTACGAGCAGTACTTC.

This clone has just one count. V usage is TRBV10-1 and J usage is TRBJ2-3; a possible D gene is TRBD2 (6 bases). Germline CDR1 WNHNN, CDR2 SYGVQD (reference sequence). The CDR3 covers 14 residues. V was shortened by 10 bases and J by 2 bases, with 16 bases between the two germline ends. In DNA form, the CDR3 reads TGCGCCAAGATCCGGGACTTTCTCACAGATACGCAGTATTTT. Its protein is CAKIRDFLTDTQYF.

CDR3 protein: CASSQEGTGNNEQFF. DNA of the CDR3: TGCGCCAGCAGCCAAGAGGGGACGGGGAACAATGAGCAGTTCTTC. The chain carries TRBV4-1 and TRBJ2-1, with D perhaps given as TRBD1 or TRBD2 (5 bases each). Germline V CDR1 and CDR2: MGHRA, YSYEKL. V lost 0 bases to trimming and J lost 5 bases, with 11 bases between them. The CDR3 consists of 15 residues.

The rearrangement joins TRBV12-3 or TRBV12-4 to TRBJ1-1; 7 nucleotides match TRBD1. The CDR3 has 12 amino acids. The V and J ends lost 6 bases and 9 bases, in that order; junction bases with no gene match: 7. CDR3 loop: CASRDTGVKAFF. The CDR3 DNA follows: TGTGCCAGCAGAGACACAGGGGTGAAAGCTTTCTTT.

This clone has a single count. J is TRBJ2-5 and V is TRBV15, with a possible D match to TRBD1 (5 bases). The germline CDR1 and CDR2 sequences are LNHNV and YYDKDF (reference sequence). V gave up 0 bases and J gave up 3 bases, with 8 bases separating them. The CDR3 is 14 amino acids. The CDR3, as DNA: TGTGCCACCAGCAGAGATACAGGAGAAGAGACCCAGTACTTC. This sequence encodes CATSRDTGEETQYF.

This CDR3 is CASSPGQEPPGGYTF. The CDR3 coding sequence is TGTGCCAGCTCACCGGGACAGGAGCCACCGGGGGGCTACACCTTC. The chain links TRBV18 to TRBJ1-2; 8 bases map to TRBD1. Per germline, CDR1 KGHSH and CDR2 LQKENI. V trimming: 3 bases; J trimming: 8 bases; junction bases outside the gene matches: 11. The CDR3 has 15 amino acids.

The genes are TRBV11-3 and TRBJ2-2; 9 bases are shared with TRBD2. CDR1 is SGHNT, CDR2 YENEEA, per germline. J lost 6 bases, V lost 8 bases, and 10 bases had no gene match. The CDR3 is 15 residues long. The CDR3 coding sequence is TGTGCCAGCCAGGGAGCGGGAGGTTTCCCCGGGGAGCTGTTTTTT. Its protein is CASQGAGGFPGELFF.

The rearrangement joins TRBV9 to TRBJ2-3; D not resolved. The V end was cut by 0 bases, the J end by 0 bases, with 8 bases between. There are 15 residues in the CDR3. Germline V lookup: CDR1 SGDLS, CDR2 YYNGEE. Here the CDR3 DNA reads TGTGCCAGCAGCGTAGGGGTTACTAGCACAGATACGCAGTATTTT. Translation: CASSVGVTSTDTQYF.

The chain joins TRBV30 to TRBJ2-3, with no clear D. Per the germline V gene, CDR1 is GTSNPN and CDR2 is SVGIG (reference sequence). The CDR3 contains 14 residues. The V gene lost 5 bases and the J gene lost 2 bases, with 14 bases spanning the gap. For the CDR3, the DNA is TGTGCCTGGGGACGGGCCGTCCCCACAGATACGCAGTATTTT. This translates into CAWGRAVPTDTQYF.

The count of this clone is one. This rearrangement joins TRBV30 to TRBJ1-3; D is unclear. The CDR3 consists of 13 residues. The V end lost 6 bases, the J end lost 0 bases, and 9 bases lay between the germline ends. Germline V gene data show CDR1 as GTSNPN and CDR2 as SVGIG (reference sequence). The CDR3 DNA is TGTGCCTGCAGTCTGGGCTCTGGAAACACCATATATTTT. Protein sequence: CACSLGSGNTIYF.

A few counts support this clone. The chain uses TRBV27 and TRBJ1-1; tentatively, D is TRBD1 (5 bases). This CDR3 has 15 amino acids. Per the germline V gene, CDR1 is MNHEY and CDR2 is SMNVEV (reference sequence). The V end lost 0 bases, the J end lost 6 bases, and 14 bases lay between the germline ends. The CDR3 loop is CASSLSGGKFAEAFF. The CDR3 nucleotides read TGTGCCAGCAGTTTATCCGGGGGAAAATTCGCTGAAGCTTTCTTT.

This clone showed up just once. This chain links TRBV27 with TRBJ2-6; D not resolved. CDR3 length: 14 amino acids. Between the trimmed V and J ends, which lost 4 bases and 4 bases, there was a span of 8 bases. Germline V gene lookup returns CDR1 MNHEY and CDR2 SMNVEV (reference sequence). This CDR3 is CASSSPGGANVLTF. In DNA form, the CDR3 reads TGTGCCAGCAGTTCCCCGGGCGGGGCCAACGTCCTGACTTTC.

This clone was observed once. The chain combines TRBV5-1 with TRBJ1-6; 9 bases are shared with TRBD1. Trimming at V came to 4 bases and at J to 7 bases, leaving 3 bases not matched to a gene. Looked up from germline, CDR1 is SGHRS and CDR2 is YFSETQ. CDR3 size: 14 residues. CDR3 residues: CASSRDRVNSPLHF. The CDR3 nucleotides read TGCGCCAGCAGCCGGGACAGGGTAAATTCACCCCTCCACTTT. The whole variable domain, filled in from reference TRBV5-1 and TRBJ1-6, reads KAGVTQTPRYLIKTRGQQVTLSCSPISGHRSVSWYQQTPGQGLQFLFEYFSETQRNKGNFPGRFSGRQFSNSRSEMNVSTLELGDSALYLCASSRDRVNSPLHFGNGTRLTVT.

This clone appeared once. CDR3 sequence: CASSLLRIYGYTF. CDR3 DNA sequence: TGTGCCAGCAGCTTACTCAGGATCTATGGCTACACCTTC. The V and J genes are TRBV7-2 and TRBJ1-2; D remains unclear. V was cut by 2 bases and J by 4 bases, with 8 bases left in between. Looked up from germline, CDR1 is SGHTA and CDR2 is FQGNSA. There are 13 residues in the CDR3.

This chain uses TRBV4-3 with TRBJ2-7; D unresolved. Germline CDR1 is LGHNA and CDR2 is YSLEER. Trimming removed 0 bases at V and 1 base at J, with 4 bases between. The CDR3 sequence is 13 residues long. The CDR3 is CASSQDGSYEQYF. CDR3 in DNA: TGCGCCAGCAGCCAAGATGGGTCCTACGAGCAGTACTTC.

The gene calls are TRBV12-2 and TRBJ1-5. TRBV12-2 is flagged as a pseudogene. This CDR3 has 12 amino acids. The CDR3 region is CASRERPGPQHF. In DNA form, the CDR3 reads TGTGCAAGTCGCGAGCGCCCGGGGCCCCAGCATTTT.

The chain uses TRBV7-2 and TRBJ1-3, with unresolved D. V lost 6 bases to trimming and J lost 0 bases, with 12 bases between them. Germline V gives CDR1 SGHTA, CDR2 FQGNSA. The CDR3 extends over 15 amino acids. This CDR3 is CASSPMRDSGNTIYF. CDR3 nucleotides: TGTGCCAGCAGTCCTATGAGGGACTCTGGAAACACCATATATTTT.